The 9 T cell receptor beta chains presented below share a single source sample, sequenced in a study of T cell responses to AZD1222 COVID-19 vaccine. Repertoires were generated with immunoSEQ multiplex PCR, while TCRdb's copy carries only in-frame clones and drops some. The repertoire holds more than 150,000 clones, with 85% to 95% as singletons. The sample in question was peripheral blood, obtained on day 0 of AZD1222 vaccination. The receptors here all came from an adult in good health.

This sequence joins TRBV30 and TRBJ1-5; TRBD1 matches 7 bases. V shed 0 bases, J shed 3 bases, and the junction held 5 bases outside the gene matches. Per the germline V gene, CDR1 is GTSNPN and CDR2 is SVGIG (reference sequence). This CDR3 comprises 15 residues. CDR3 nucleotide sequence: TGTGCCTGGAGTGTTGGGACAGCCGTCAATCAGCCCCAGCATTTT. Translation gives CAWSVGTAVNQPQHF.

This sequence joins TRBV27 and TRBJ1-4; D gene unclear. Germline V gene lookup returns CDR1 MNHEY and CDR2 SMNVEV (reference sequence). The CDR3 contains 13 residues. V was trimmed by 7 bases and J by 7 bases, leaving 13 bases between them. Here the CDR3 DNA reads TGTGCCAGCACGGGAAGTTGGGCTGAAAAACTGTTTTTT. It codes for CASTGSWAEKLFF.

The V call is TRBV18, the J call TRBJ2-1, with no clear D. V lost 3 bases and J lost 3, with 3 bases in between. Germline V gene lookup returns CDR1 KGHSH and CDR2 LQKENI. This CDR3 is 12 amino acids long. As DNA, the CDR3 is TGTGCCAGCTCACCCCGCTACAATGAGCAGTTCTTC. Translation: CASSPRYNEQFF. Full variable domain (remainder filled in from reference TRBV18 and TRBJ2-1): NAGVMQNPRHLVRRRGQEARLRCSPMKGHSHVYWYRQLPEEGLKFMVYLQKENIIDESGMPKERFSAEFPKEGPSILRIQQVVRGDSAAYFCASSPRYNEQFFGPGTRLTVL.

The chain employs TRBV6-1 and TRBJ1-1; the D is unclear. V lost 1 base to trimming and J lost 6 bases, with 9 bases between them. The CDR3 has 13 residues. In germline, CDR1 is MNHNS, CDR2 SASEGT. CDR3 sequence (DNA): TGTGCCAGCAGTGAAGTCATAATCGCTGAAGCTTTCTTT. It encodes CASSEVIIAEAFF.

This chain uses TRBV29-1 with TRBJ1-2, with D perhaps TRBD1 (6 bases). The CDR3 sequence is 12 residues long. V lost 7 bases and J 4 bases, leaving 13 bases between the germline ends. The germline V gene encodes CDR1 SQVTM and CDR2 ANQGSEA. CDR3 nucleotides: TGCAGCGCCGAGGGGGATGGCTATGGCTACACCTTC. This translates into CSAEGDGYGYTF.

The chain has TRBV19 and TRBJ2-2; no firm D call. This CDR3 has 14 residues. The V end lost 3 bases, the J end lost 4 bases, and 9 bases lay between the germline ends. Per the germline V gene, CDR1 is LNHDA and CDR2 is SQIVND (reference sequence). The CDR3 here is CASSIPRATGELFF. The CDR3 DNA reads TGTGCCAGTAGTATCCCCCGGGCCACCGGGGAGCTGTTTTTT.

In its sample, this clone was seen a few times. The chain employs TRBV2 and TRBJ1-1; perhaps TRBD1 as D (5 bases). Trimming took 7 bases from V and 5 from J, leaving 11 bases between them. There are 12 residues in the CDR3. The germline V gene has CDR1 SNHLY and CDR2 FYNNEI. Here the CDR3 reads CASNWGGTEAFF. The DNA for the CDR3 is TGTGCCAGCAATTGGGGGGGTACTGAAGCTTTCTTT.

The chain recombines TRBV7-2 with TRBJ2-2, with 9 bases that match TRBD2. V shed 5 bases and J 7 bases; nucleotides not matched to a gene: 5. The CDR3 has 14 residues. The germline gives CDR1 SGHTA, CDR2 FQGNSA. The CDR3 sequence is CASSKREVGGELFF. The DNA for the CDR3 is TGTGCCAGCAGCAAGCGGGAGGTGGGCGGGGAGCTGTTTTTT.

This clone was seen once. The V and J genes are TRBV27 and TRBJ2-7; 8 bases are a match to TRBD1. The length of the CDR3 is 15 residues. CDR1 is MNHEY and CDR2 is SMNVEV in the germline V gene (reference sequence). The V segment lost 0 bases and the J segment 6 bases; nucleotides outside the gene matches: 7. DNA of the CDR3: TGTGCCAGCAGTTTATCCCCCCGGACAGGGAGCGAGCAGTACTTC. Protein product: CASSLSPRTGSEQYF.